The sequence of this TCR beta chain was determined in a study of molecular identifiers for immune sequencing clone quantification. Turning to the study itself: In replicates, the authors split RNA from about 19,000 or 110,000 naive CD8 cells five ways and sequenced four. Regarding the study as a whole: Barcode-sharing identical TCR molecules could underestimate highly expanded clone sizes. Among 900,000 to 1,000,000 naive cells, spiked Jurkat TCR RNA from a single cell was reportedly detectable.

Per germline, CDR1 SQVTM and CDR2 ANQGSEA. Trimming stripped 0 bases from V and 4 bases from J, with 18 bases between. The CDR3 length is 16 residues. Many counts were recorded for this clonotype. Its antigen remains unidentified. TCRdb analysed the PCR reads with MiXCR anew, one entry per CDR3 protein. The sample has around 460,000 distinct CDR3 sequences; about 25% are singletons. This chain connects TRBV29-1 to TRBJ2-5, with D perhaps TRBD2 (5 bases). The receptor comes from a human donor in good health. Some libraries in this study had Jurkat cell RNA spiked in. Sequenced material: naive CD8+ T cells from blood, with Jurkat cell RNA spiked in. Indicated subset: FACS-sorted CD8+CD4-CCR7+CD45RA+ naive T cells. The CDR3 region has the DNA TGCAGCGTTGAAGAACCCCCAAGTGGTCGGGGAGAGACCCAGTACTTC. Its protein is CSVEEPPSGRGETQYF.